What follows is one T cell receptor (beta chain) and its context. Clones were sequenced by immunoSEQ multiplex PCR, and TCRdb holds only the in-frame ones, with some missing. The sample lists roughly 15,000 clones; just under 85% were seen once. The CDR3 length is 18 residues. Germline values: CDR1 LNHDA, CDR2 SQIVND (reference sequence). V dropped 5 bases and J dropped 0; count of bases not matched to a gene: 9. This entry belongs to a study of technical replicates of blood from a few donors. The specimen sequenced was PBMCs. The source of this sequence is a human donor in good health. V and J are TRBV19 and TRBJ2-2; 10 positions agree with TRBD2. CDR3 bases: TGTGCCAGTAGTCAAGAACTAGCGGGGCTTTCGAACACCGGGGAGCTGTTTTTT. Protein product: CASSQELAGLSNTGELFF. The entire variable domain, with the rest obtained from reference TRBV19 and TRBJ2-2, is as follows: DGGITQSPKYLFRKEGQNVTLSCEQNLNHDAMYWYRQDPGQGLRLIYYSQIVNDFQKGDIAEGYSVSREKKESFPLTVTSAQKNPTAFYLCASSQELAGLSNTGELFFGEGSRLTVL.